This is a list of T cell receptor beta chains from one sample in a study of regulatory and conventional T cells in RAG deficiency. Sequencing was performed with immunoSEQ multiplex PCR; in TCRdb, only in-frame clones are kept and a portion is missing. The sample comprises tens of thousands of clones, just over 90% of which are singletons, and approximately 0.8% rests with the top ten. The sample was also reused in another study, on regulatory T cells.

The sample was Tregs sorted from blood. These receptors all come from a human donor in good health. The CDR3 runs from the conserved cysteine through the conserved F or W. The D gene is left open where the match is weak. Size is omitted from some rows. Given values are once, few, many or a class for expanded clones.

J gene | D gene | clone size | V gene | CDR3 DNA | CDR3 protein
TRBJ2-7 | TRBD2 | . | TRBV4-1 | TGCGCCAGCAGCCAACGGGAGGACTCCTACGAGCAGTACTTC | CASSQREDSYEQYF
TRBJ1-1 | . | . | TRBV20-1 | TGCAGAACAGGAGGAGCTGAAGCTTTCTTT | CRTGGAEAFF
TRBJ2-3 | . | once | TRBV13 | TGTGCCAGCAGCTTCCCGGCAGGGAGCACAGATACGCAGTATTTT | CASSFPAGSTDTQYF
TRBJ2-1 | TRBD2 | . | TRBV6-6 | TGTGCCAGCAGTCCAGCCCTAGCGGGGGAACCCAATGAGCAGTTCTTC | CASSPALAGEPNEQFF
TRBJ2-1 | . | . | TRBV7-2 | TGTGCCAGCAGCTTAAGGGGGGCAAGCTCCTACAATGAGCAGTTCTTC | CASSLRGASSYNEQFF
TRBJ2-3 | . | . | TRBV19 | TGTGCCAGTAGTATAACTGAGTGGGGGACTCCGCCCTCAGATACGCAGTATTTT | CASSITEWGTPPSDTQYF
TRBJ2-7 | TRBD1 | . | TRBV30 | TGTGCCTGGGCCGCCGGGACAGGGAACCACGAGCAGTACTTC | CAWAAGTGNHEQYF
TRBJ1-2 | TRBD1 | . | TRBV15 | TGTGCCACCAGCAGACCTGACAGGGGCGCTGGGGGCTACACCTTC | CATSRPDRGAGGYTF
TRBJ2-7 | . | . | TRBV19 | TGTGCCACCGGGGGCGCGGGCGAGCAGTACTTC | CATGGAGEQYF
TRBJ1-1 | . | . | TRBV7-8 | TGTGCCAGCAGCTTAGTTCAACGGACAATGAACACTGAAGCTTTCTTT | CASSLVQRTMNTEAFF
TRBJ1-1 | . | once | TRBV18 | TGTGCCAGCCAGCACATAGACATGAACACTGAAGCTTTCTTT | CASQHIDMNTEAFF
TRBJ1-2 | . | . | TRBV2 | TGTGCCAGCAGTGGAACAGGGTACTATGGCTACACCTTC | CASSGTGYYGYTF
TRBJ2-5 | . | . | TRBV2 | TGTGCCAGCGGGACTCTCGGAGAGACCCAGTACTTC | CASGTLGETQYF
TRBJ2-6 | . | few | TRBV5-4 | TGTGCCAGCAGCGGACGGACAGTTTCCGGGGCCAACGTCCTGACTTTC | CASSGRTVSGANVLTF
TRBJ2-1 | . | . | TRBV5-6 | TGTGCCAGCAGCGGCTCTGGGGGTGGTGAGCAGTTCTTC | CASSGSGGGEQFF
TRBJ1-5 | . | . | TRBV7-6 | TGTGCCAGCAGCCCCACCGAGGGCAATCAGCCCCAGCATTTT | CASSPTEGNQPQHF
TRBJ1-2 | TRBD1 | . | TRBV6-5 | TGTGCCAGCAGGCGACAGGGTAGCTATGGCTACACCTTC | CASRRQGSYGYTF
TRBJ2-5 | . | . | TRBV5-1 | TGCGCCAGCAGCTTGGGGAGGGGGCAAGAGACCCAGTACTTC | CASSLGRGQETQYF
TRBJ1-1 | TRBD1 | . | TRBV4-1 | TGCGCCAGCAGCCCTCGGACAGGGCGCACTGAAGCTTTCTTT | CASSPRTGRTEAFF
TRBJ2-3 | . | . | TRBV6-5 | TGTGCCAGCAGTTACTCTCGCTCCACAGATACGCAGTATTTT | CASSYSRSTDTQYF
TRBJ2-1 | TRBD2 | . | TRBV6-5 | TGTGCCAGCAGACCGTTAGCGGGGGTAAACAATGAGCAGTTCTTC | CASRPLAGVNNEQFF
TRBJ1-5 | . | . | TRBV28 | TGTGCCAGCAGCCGGAGGGGGGCGCGAGTGTTTGGCAATCAGCCCCAGCATTTT | CASSRRGARVFGNQPQHF
TRBJ1-2 | . | medium-sized | TRBV5-4 | TGTGCCAGCAGCTTGGACCGGACCTATGGCTACACCTTC | CASSLDRTYGYTF
TRBJ1-5 | . | once | TRBV7-9 | TGTGCCAGCAGCTTAGGGGGCAGGGTTCGCAATCAGCCCCAGCATTTT | CASSLGGRVRNQPQHF
TRBJ1-1 | . | . | TRBV7-3 | TGTGCCAGCAGCTTATTAGTCGGCCAAGAAGCTTTCTTT | CASSLLVGQEAFF
TRBJ2-5 | TRBD2 | once | TRBV6-1 | TGTGCCAGCAGTGATTCGGGACTAGTAGAGGAGACCCAGTACTTC | CASSDSGLVEETQYF
TRBJ1-3 | . | . | TRBV19 | TGTGCCAGTAGGAGAGACAGCAACTCTGGAAACACCATATATTTT | CASRRDSNSGNTIYF
TRBJ1-2 | . | few | TRBV6-1 | TGTGCCAGCAGTGGATCCGGGACAATATCTGGCTACACCTTC | CASSGSGTISGYTF
TRBJ2-3 | TRBD1 | once | TRBV10-1 | TGCGCCAGCAGTGACAGGACAGGGAGGATCGATACGCAGTATTTT | CASSDRTGRIDTQYF
TRBJ1-5 | . | . | TRBV7-2 | TGTGCCAGCAGCTTAGGGGATATCAATCAGCCCCAGCATTTT | CASSLGDINQPQHF
TRBJ1-4 | . | . | TRBV11-2 | TGTGCCAGCAGCCCTCGGAAGGGGCGAAAGGAAGAAAAACTGTTTTTT | CASSPRKGRKEEKLFF
TRBJ1-6 | TRBD1 | . | TRBV19 | TGTGCCAGTAGTGACCGGACAGGCTCGGGTAATTCACCCCTCCACTTT | CASSDRTGSGNSPLHF
TRBJ2-1 | . | . | TRBV27 | TGTGCCAGCAGTCTAAGGGGCGGTCGGCAGACGGGAGTAACACACAATGAGCAGTTCTTC | CASSLRGGRQTGVTHNEQFF
TRBJ2-5 | TRBD2 | . | TRBV28 | TGTGCCAGCAGCGACACCCATATCCGGCGGGGGTCCTCGGAGACCCAGTACTTC | CASSDTHIRRGSSETQYF
TRBJ1-1 | TRBD1 | . | TRBV11-2 | TGTGCCAGCAGTTCCGGGACAGGGGGCAGGGATGCTTTCTTT | CASSSGTGGRDAFF
TRBJ1-5 | . | . | TRBV18 | TGTGCCAGCTCACCACCGGCGAATCAGCCCCAGCATTTT | CASSPPANQPQHF
TRBJ2-5 | . | . | TRBV30 | TGTGCCTGGAGTGTACAAATTCTAGAGACCCAGTACTTC | CAWSVQILETQYF
TRBJ1-2 | . | . | TRBV5-6 | TGTGCCAGCGACCTGCGGGGTCAGGGTTTGGGCTACACCTTC | CASDLRGQGLGYTF
TRBJ1-2 | . | . | TRBV6-1 | TGTGCCAGCAGTAATGACAGGATTGGCTACACCTTC | CASSNDRIGYTF
TRBJ1-1 | . | . | TRBV18 | TGTGCCAGCTCAAACGACAGGAACACTGAAGCTTTCTTT | CASSNDRNTEAFF
TRBJ1-6 | . | . | TRBV7-5 | TGTGCCAGAAGCCCCGGCGGGCAAGGACGAAAACGGGGGAATTCACCCCTCCACTTT | CARSPGGQGRKRGNSPLHF
TRBJ1-1 | . | . | TRBV11-2 | TGTGCCAGCAGCTTCACGTTGATGAACACTGAAGCTTTCTTT | CASSFTLMNTEAFF
TRBJ2-7 | TRBD2 | . | TRBV5-8 | TGTGCCAGCAGCTTACCGGGACTATCCTACGAGCAGTACTTC | CASSLPGLSYEQYF
TRBJ1-1 | . | . | TRBV5-4 | TGTGCCAGCAGCACCAGAAATGGGTACACTGAAGCTTTCTTT | CASSTRNGYTEAFF
TRBJ1-2 | TRBD1 | few | TRBV5-6 | TGTGCCAGCAGCTGGGGACAGGGCGCCGCTGGCTACACCTTC | CASSWGQGAAGYTF
TRBJ1-2 | . | . | TRBV6-1 | TGTGCCAGCAGTGAAGCGTTGGATGGCTACACCTTC | CASSEALDGYTF
TRBJ1-3 | . | . | TRBV5-6 | TGTGCCAGCAGCCCACAACAGAGCTCTGGAAACACCATATATTTT | CASSPQQSSGNTIYF
TRBJ2-7 | TRBD1 | . | TRBV7-6 | TGTGCCAGCAGACCTACAGGGGGTTACGAGCAGTACTTC | CASRPTGGYEQYF
TRBJ2-7 | TRBD1 | . | TRBV4-1 | TGCGCCAGCAGCCAAGAGAGGGACAGGGTAGATTACGAGCAGTACTTC | CASSQERDRVDYEQYF
TRBJ1-1 | . | . | TRBV2 | TGTGCCAGCAGTGAAGCACAGGGTGAAGCTTTCTTT | CASSEAQGEAFF
TRBJ1-1 | . | once | TRBV10-3 | TGTGCCATCAGGGAGGCTTTGATTGGAGGCACTGAAGCTTTCTTT | CAIREALIGGTEAFF